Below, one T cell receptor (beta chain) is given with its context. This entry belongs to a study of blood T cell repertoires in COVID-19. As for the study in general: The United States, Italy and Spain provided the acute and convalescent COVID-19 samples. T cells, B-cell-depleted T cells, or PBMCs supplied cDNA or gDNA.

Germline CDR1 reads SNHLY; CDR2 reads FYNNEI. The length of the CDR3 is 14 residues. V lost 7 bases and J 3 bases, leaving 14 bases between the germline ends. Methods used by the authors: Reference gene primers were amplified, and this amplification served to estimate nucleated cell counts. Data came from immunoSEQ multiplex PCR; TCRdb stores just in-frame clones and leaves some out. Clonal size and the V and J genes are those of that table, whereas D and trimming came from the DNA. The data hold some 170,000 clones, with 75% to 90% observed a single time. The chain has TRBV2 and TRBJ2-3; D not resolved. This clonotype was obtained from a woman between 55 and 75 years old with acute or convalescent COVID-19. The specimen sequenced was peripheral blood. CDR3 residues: CASISVVVTDTQYF. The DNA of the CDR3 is TGTGCCAGCATCTCAGTTGTCGTTACAGATACGCAGTATTTT.